The following is a T cell receptor (beta chain) sequence with its context. This clone was recorded a few times. Its antigen specificity is not known. Per-base quality was not reported, and no clone a single base away is much larger than it. The CDR3 regions of human TCRbeta chains were analyzed by immunosequencing. The original pipeline was this. TCRs in the repertoires were matched against a reference library of SARS-CoV-2-specific TCRs that had been generated with the MIRA antigen-specificity platform. Breadth was defined as the fraction of unique TCRs that were SARS-CoV-2-associated. Depth was defined as the fraction of total T cells that were SARS-CoV-2-associated. Each spike-specific TCR was assigned to its reactive spike region and to a CD4 or CD8 class using the MIRA data. Log10-transformed breadth and depth values were compared by one-way ANOVA with Sidak's multiple comparisons tests. In its TCRdb copy, this immuneACCESS table keeps in-frame sequences only and misses some clones. Where compared with another copy, unresolved V genes explain less than half of these, and the others have no known cause. Clonal size and the V and J genes are those of that table, whereas D and trimming came from the DNA. The sample table records 100,000 to 120,000 clones; less than 90% of these occur just once. The ten largest account for over 1.5% of the sample.

Looking up the germline V gene yields CDR1 SGHAT and CDR2 FQNNGV. Taken from cysteine to phenylalanine, the CDR3 has 13 residues. The entry retains the CDR3 DNA only, 39 bases that are in frame from base 1. The V end gives up 3 bases and the J end 10 bases, leaving 5 bases in the junction not matched to a gene. These data are taken from a study of T cell responses to AZD1222 COVID-19 vaccine (dated by TCRdb to 2020 to 2023). Concerning the study at large: AZD1222 recipients whose second dose came at about 4 weeks and those whose second dose came at about 12 weeks were combined into one group, since spike-specific TCR depth and breadth did not differ between the two schedules. Enrollment into the trials was organized by age into subgroups of 18-55, 56-69 and 70-plus years, and those subgroups contained about 160, 30 and 59 TCR-sequenced participants, respectively. A total of 230 to 250 trial participants underwent TCR sequencing, of whom 200 to 220 had received two doses of AZD1222 and some 25 had received two doses of the MenACWY control vaccine. Beyond this particular receptor, the publication reports: Conclusions about previously exposed vaccinees are limited because only six or seven AZD1222 recipients were SARS-CoV-2 seropositive at baseline. Most participants were white British and females outnumbered males, and the authors suggested that clonal diversity may have been underestimated. Nearly half of unique spike-specific TCRs reportedly recognized epitopes outside regions mutated in the B.1.351 and B.1.1.7 variants. Because no samples from the day 14 peak response were available, repertoires could be characterized only after the peak T cell response. Spike-specific TCR breadth and depth rose significantly after two AZD1222 doses compared with day 0 and with MenACWY recipients. In the small 56-69-year group, the increase in depth fell short of significance, most likely because of low power. Vaccine-associated CD4 TCRs spanned the whole spike protein, with dominant responses in regions 160-218 and 743-854.

The label giving this sample's time point can be read as: baseline before first vaccination. Samples from vaccinated people were obtained from the UK trials COV001 and COV002, which included a single-blind randomized controlled phase 2/3 trial of AZD1222 (ChAdOx1 nCoV-19) in healthy adults. For TCRbeta chain sequencing, PBMC samples were collected from trial participants at day 0 and at day 28 after the second dose. The sequencing here drew on peripheral blood, taken on day 0 of AZD1222 vaccination. The chain employs TRBV11-2 and TRBJ2-1, with 8 bases matching TRBD1. This receptor was obtained from an adult in good health. The nucleotides read TGTGCCAGCAGCTTGGACCGGGACAGGGAGCAGTTCTTC. This sequence encodes CASSLDRDREQFF.